This T cell receptor (beta chain) was observed in a study of cytomegalovirus exposure and HLA in healthy donors listed by TCRdb under 2017. About the full investigation: In an earlier analysis of under 750 of the donors, 250 to 350 Gb of sequence data and some 120 million unique TCR beta sequences from roughly 190 million T cells were reported. An early release covering 500 to 750 HLA-typed donors comprised about 310 gigabases of sequencing data and 65 million to 100 million unique TCR sequences. Of the approximately 400 genotyped donors, over 70% fell in the genetic ancestry cluster associated with self-reported Caucasian donors. The study aimed to test whether signatures of past pathogen exposure could be identified by cataloging public T cell receptors. The study used immunosequencing to profile the T cell repertoires of under 700 subjects and linked those repertoires to cytomegalovirus serostatus. A separate validation cohort of roughly 130 different subjects was used in addition to the roughly 700-subject first cohort. The study combined high-throughput TCR immunosequencing, statistical association of individual TCRs with disease status, and machine learning to predict cytomegalovirus infection status. A later analysis re-analyzed previously published TCR beta repertoires from hundreds of donors and added high-resolution HLA genotyping to study TCR occurrence patterns. The later analysis used no new phenotypic data to find candidate immune exposures, relying instead on TCR beta sequences and their occurrence across donors. An earlier analysis of fewer than 750 of the donors used high-throughput TCR beta sequencing to judge whether each TCR beta V gene segment behaved as functional or pseudogenic. Alongside the repertoire data, information on donor age, sex, ethnicity and CMV serostatus was compiled. Genome-wide SNP genotypes for about 60% of the roughly 670 donors were used in a later genetic analysis, which treated that subset as a discovery cohort. All discovery cohort repertoires had been generated on a single sequencing platform. Both class I and class II loci were covered by HLA typing, at four-digit resolution. The number of donors typed differed by locus, with roughly 629-640 for A, B, C, DRB1 and DQB1, 522 for DQA1, nearly 610 for DPA1, and about 450 for DPB1. Several DR-DQ haplotypes were treated as single units for association and clustering because of strong linkage in the cohort. Among about 410 genotyped donors of the cohort, an average of around 250,000 unique TCR beta nucleotide sequences was sequenced per donor, of which about 19% were non-productive.

From the cysteine through the phenylalanine, the CDR3 covers 14 amino acids. Only the CDR3 DNA is retained, 42 bases long and in frame from the first base. V is cut back by 5 bases and J by 5 bases, with 8 bases in the junction unmatched. Based on the germline V gene (reference sequence), the CDR1 and CDR2 sequences are SGHKS and YYEKEE. The full study reports these points: In both the original and validation cohorts, the classifier was reported to diagnose cytomegalovirus status with high specificity and sensitivity. When HLA alleles, especially DR and DQ, strongly co-occurred, TCR associations were difficult to assign to individual alleles. Across donors, most TCR sequences were observed very rarely, whereas some public TCRs were present in many individuals. Because some donors lacked HLA typing at each locus, the association tests relied only on the typed subset. An earlier analysis of around 500 of the donors showed that most TCR beta V segments appeared in productive rearrangements either about 87% or about 30% of the time, which broadly matched IMGT annotations. According to a later analysis, TCR association rates differed among HLA loci, with DRB1 alleles showing the most associated TCRs and HLA-C alleles showing the fewest. Because counts were too low, about 17 rarely observed V segments, including chromosome 9 orphons, were excluded from the earlier analysis of 587 of the donors. In this cohort, only TCR beta chains were sequenced, and detectable features were limited by the absence of alpha or paired-chain data. The study listed 170 or so TCR beta chains as associated with cytomegalovirus. An association between a missense DCLRE1C variant and V-gene and J-gene trimming of TCR beta chains was found in a later genetic analysis and replicated in an independent cohort. In a later analysis, most CMV-associated TCR beta chains were found to appear HLA-restricted, with HLA associations seemingly driven largely by CMV exposure. A cluster of highly shared sequence variants was judged likely to be a technical artifact of the sequencing pipeline. Three of the identified cytomegalovirus-associated TCR beta chains were confirmed in vitro to be specific for cytomegalovirus antigens. Linkage disequilibrium might explain the correlated functional status among segregating V segments, but an unknown experimental factor could not be ruled out. A further reported finding was that TCR beta sequences accurately predicted the HLA-A and HLA-B alleles for most subjects in the first cohort. Sequencing depth was assumed to be roughly uniform across donors in the presence/absence analyses, though that assumption may not hold. A later analysis associated 16,951 TCR beta sequences with specific HLA alleles at a false discovery rate of 0.05. According to a later genetic analysis, donors in an Asian-associated ancestry cluster had fewer N-insertions in productive TCRs than the approximately 690-donor mean. In a later analysis, HLA-associated TCR beta chains showed more clonal expansion and lower generation probabilities than non-associated chains that were equally common. For the cohort, immune exposure information was limited to CMV serostatus. The authors suggested that the approach could potentially be extended to other disease states and immunological phenotypes. Some IMGT-functional V segments, including TRBV6-2 and TRBV6-3, could not be told apart with the 87-base-pair reads, so those segments were excluded. Several of the top co-occurrence clusters appeared to be linked to parvovirus B19, influenza, CMV and Epstein-Barr virus, according to a later analysis.

The cohort consisted of approximately 690 healthy bone marrow donors. Cohort members were all nominally healthy when sampled, although unrecorded immune exposures were likely present. The donor was CMV seronegative and was included in the group of 352 seronegative cohort members. A peripheral blood sample was collected from each donor, and TCR beta sequencing was performed on peripheral blood mononuclear cells. The Qiagen DNeasy Blood Extraction Kit was used to extract genomic DNA from the blood cell samples. Concerning this clone: Its recognized antigen is unknown. Within one base of it there is no much larger clone, and no base qualities were kept.

The library relied on the immunoSEQ multiplex PCR assay. For the multiplex PCR, a mixture combining 60 forward primers for TCR Vbeta segments and 13 reverse primers for TCR Jbeta segments was used. A multiplex PCR assay on genomic DNA amplified the CDR3 region of rearranged TCR beta genes. On the Illumina HiSeq System, the amplified TCR beta libraries were sequenced as 87-base-pair reads. Concerning the study's data processing: Across the 700 or so repertoires, a later analysis counted 75 million to 90 million unique TCR beta chains, around 11 million of which were shared by at least two donors. To remove PCR and sequencing errors, raw reads were error-corrected and collapsed into unique sequences using a nearest-neighbor algorithm that merged closely related sequences. V, D and J gene segments were assigned by aligning CDR3 sequences to IMGT reference sequences. For a sequence to be retained, a match of at least six nucleotides was required to both a V gene segment and a J gene segment. Rearrangements were classified as productive when the CDR3 lacked stop codons and remained in frame with V and J, and all other rearrangements were classified as non-productive. Following IMGT convention, CDR3 was defined as the stretch from the second conserved V-encoded cysteine to the conserved J-encoded phenylalanine. In an earlier analysis of 500 to 650 of the donors, sequences lacking an unambiguous match to a single V gene segment were excluded. In an earlier analysis of more than 500 of the donors, a V segment was called functional when productive rearrangements were above 56.7%, and segregating when the standard deviation between donors exceeded 5%. A statistical classification framework was built for diagnosing cytomegalovirus status from the catalog of TCR beta chain sequences. In a later analysis, V and J genes were assigned by comparing TCR nucleotide sequences against IMGT/GENE-DB human TR gene sequences. The TCRdist pipeline was used in a later analysis to assign CDR3 sequences and most-parsimonious VDJ recombination scenarios. In a later analysis, each TCR beta chain was defined by its CDR3 amino acid sequence together with its V-gene family, and reads lacking a unique V-gene family were excluded. A later analysis removed several hundred highly shared, low-generation-probability nucleotide sequences to deal with suspected cross-contamination and a sequencing artifact. In a later analysis, a clonal expansion index for each public chain was calculated from normalized within-repertoire ranks of inferred template counts. In a later analysis, generation probabilities were computed with a VDJ recombination model fitted to out-of-frame rearrangements, and the resulting probabilities were checked against IGoR. A later analysis scored TCR-TCR, TCR-HLA and TCR-CMV co-occurrence with hypergeometric tests, applying a repertoire-size bias correction to TCR pairs. False discovery rates were estimated in a later analysis by permuting HLA or CMV assignments 20 times. In a later analysis, co-occurring TCRs were grouped with DBSCAN, and TCRdist sequence similarity was added when clustering was performed within HLA-allele-positive subsets. Co-occurrence clustering excluded repertoires with fewer than 30,000 or more than 120,000 public chains, plus five with anomalous nucleotide sharing. TCRdb obtained this table from immuneACCESS and retained in-frame rearrangements with V and J assigned. These tables miss some clones; where compared with another copy, unresolved V genes account for less than half of the shortfall, and the remainder is unexplained. That table furnishes V, J and clone size, whereas the DNA furnished D and trimming. The sample table holds about 180,000 clones, of which approximately 81% were seen once. Of the sample, 2.2% is held by the ten largest clones.

The chain couples TRBV5-5 to TRBJ1-2; the central 8 bases match TRBD1. The receptor was derived from a woman between 25 and 40 years old in good health and CMV-seronegative. Sequenced: PBMCs. The CDR3 here reads CASSLGQGVYGYTF. The nucleotide sequence is given as TGTGCCAGCAGTCTCGGACAGGGAGTGTATGGCTACACCTTC.